Listed below are T cell receptor beta chains from one sample, sequenced in a study of regulatory T cells in long-lasting Graves disease. Via MiXCR, TCRdb re-called the multiplex PCR reads, giving one row per CDR3 protein. Seen here are 350,000 to 500,000 distinct CDR3 sequences, over 20% observed once, and the top ten hold roughly an eighth. Here the sequenced sample was peripheral blood mononuclear cells (PBMCs), taken when the disease was refractory, from a patient treated with antithyroid drugs. The origin of the receptors is a female donor with Graves disease. CDR3s include the opening cysteine and the closing phenylalanine or tryptophan. The D gene is left open where the match is weak. Expanded clones are given a class, and other clones once, few, many or no size at all.

many	TRBV28	TRBD2	TRBJ2-5	CASSLSRTSGSGETQYF	TGTGCCAGCAGTTTATCGCGGACTAGCGGGAGTGGAGAGACCCAGTACTTC
many	TRBV7-9	.	TRBJ2-5	CASSPSRTGWETQYF	TGTGCCAGCAGCCCCTCACGAACAGGGTGGGAGACCCAGTACTTC
many	TRBV5-1	.	TRBJ1-1	CASSLGGRVNTEAFF	TGCGCCAGCAGCTTGGGAGGGCGGGTGAACACTGAAGCTTTCTTT
.	TRBV30	TRBD1	TRBJ1-5	CAFGTGGYQPQHF	TGTGCCTTCGGGACAGGGGGATATCAGCCCCAGCATTTT
few	TRBV9	TRBD1	TRBJ2-7	CASSRALDRGDEQYF	TGTGCCAGCAGCCGGGCATTAGACAGGGGTGATGAGCAGTACTTC
few	TRBV29-1	.	TRBJ1-1	CSVEWGQNTEAFF	TGCAGCGTTGAATGGGGACAGAACACTGAAGCTTTCTTT
many	TRBV7-9	TRBD1	TRBJ1-2	CATRGEDYGYTF	TGTGCCACCAGGGGGGAGGACTATGGCTACACCTTC
.	TRBV5-1	.	TRBJ2-2	CASSLGHAPGDTGELFF	TGCGCCAGCAGCTTGGGACACGCACCGGGGGACACCGGGGAGCTGTTTTTT
many	TRBV20-1	.	TRBJ2-3	CSAKGGYSTDTQYF	TGCAGTGCTAAAGGGGGTTACAGCACAGATACGCAGTATTTT
many	TRBV28	.	TRBJ1-6	CASSLGQVNSPLHF	TGTGCCAGCAGTTTAGGGCAGGTTAATTCACCCCTCCACTTT
many	TRBV2	.	TRBJ2-7	CASSAQGYEQYF	TGTGCCAGCAGCGCTCAGGGTTACGAGCAGTACTTC
many	TRBV28	.	TRBJ1-3	CASSPFQAGGYTIYF	TGTGCCAGCAGCCCCTTCCAGGCTGGCGGATACACCATATATTTT
few	TRBV11-2	.	TRBJ2-6	CASSLDVSAAGANVLTF	TGTGCCAGCAGCTTAGATGTTTCCGCTGCTGGGGCCAACGTCCTGACTTTC
.	TRBV15	.	TRBJ2-3	CATSIYPGTTIDTQYF	TGTGCCACCAGCATCTACCCCGGGACCACCATCGATACGCAGTATTTT
few	TRBV4-1	TRBD1	TRBJ1-2	CASSQAGDRGRRYTF	TGCGCCAGCAGCCAAGCCGGGGACAGGGGACGTCGCTACACCTTC
.	TRBV12-3/TRBV12-4	TRBD2	TRBJ2-3	CASSFGVAGVTDTQYF	TGTGCCAGCAGTTTTGGGGTAGCGGGAGTTACAGATACGCAGTATTTT
few	TRBV7-9	TRBD2	TRBJ2-2	CASSFSSASGRTGELFF	TGTGCCAGCAGCTTCTCGTCGGCTAGCGGGCGAACCGGGGAGCTGTTTTTT
few	TRBV5-1	.	TRBJ2-5	CASRMGFKETQYF	TGCGCCAGCAGGATGGGGTTCAAAGAGACCCAGTACTTC
.	TRBV7-9	.	TRBJ2-1	CASSFTPPISSYNEQFF	TGTGCCAGCAGCTTTACTCCCCCTATTAGCTCCTACAATGAGCAGTTCTTC
.	TRBV5-4	.	TRBJ1-4	CASSIGGGFEKLFF	TGTGCCAGCAGCATCGGGGGGGGTTTTGAAAAACTGTTTTTT
.	TRBV5-6	TRBD2	TRBJ2-5	CASSLEGLAYETQYF	TGTGCCAGCAGCTTGGAGGGACTAGCGTATGAGACCCAGTACTTC
few	TRBV6-1	.	TRBJ1-2	CASSGRSIRYTF	TGTGCCAGCAGTGGCAGAAGCATACGCTACACCTTC
.	TRBV28	TRBD1	TRBJ2-2	CASSSQIRQGAGGELFF	TGTGCCAGCAGTTCCCAGATCAGACAGGGGGCAGGTGGGGAGCTGTTTTTT
many	TRBV29-1	TRBD2	TRBJ2-5	CSVEDRGSGRETQYF	TGCAGCGTTGAAGATCGGGGGAGCGGGAGGGAGACCCAGTACTTC
.	TRBV25-1	.	TRBJ2-1	CASSKQGGNSYNEQFF	TGTGCCAGCAGTAAGCAAGGGGGAAACTCCTACAATGAGCAGTTCTTC
many	TRBV7-9	TRBD2	TRBJ2-7	CASSPELAGGPQYF	TGTGCCAGCAGCCCAGAACTAGCGGGAGGGCCGCAGTACTTC
once	TRBV20-1	TRBD2	TRBJ2-7	CSASPGTSSSYEQYF	TGCAGTGCTAGCCCCGGGACTAGCTCGTCCTACGAGCAGTACTTC
many	TRBV28	.	TRBJ1-1	CASSLEGPNTEAFF	TGCGCCAGCAGCTTGGAGGGCCCGAACACTGAAGCTTTCTTT
few	TRBV19	.	TRBJ1-6	CASSRGLDSPLHF	TGTGCCAGTAGTAGAGGGCTGGATTCACCCCTCCACTTT
many	TRBV28	TRBD1	TRBJ2-2	CASRPTGSGGELFF	TGTGCCAGCAGACCGACAGGGAGCGGCGGGGAGCTGTTTTTT
.	TRBV2	.	TRBJ2-4	CASSVGEAKNIQYF	TGTGCCAGCAGTGTAGGCGAAGCCAAAAACATTCAGTACTTC
few	TRBV3-1	.	TRBJ2-7	CASSHSGTGTYEQYF	TGTGCCAGCAGCCATTCCGGGACTGGGACCTACGAGCAGTACTTC
many	TRBV6-1	TRBD1	TRBJ1-2	CASGKKTGGYYGYTF	TGTGCCAGCGGGAAAAAGACAGGGGGCTACTATGGCTACACCTTC
many	TRBV24-1	.	TRBJ2-7	CATSDSWGLEQYF	TGTGCCACCAGTGATTCTTGGGGACTCGAGCAGTACTTC
medium-sized	TRBV28	.	TRBJ1-6	CASSFQGGRRSPLHF	TGTGCCAGCAGTTTCCAGGGAGGGCGTCGTTCACCCCTCCACTTT
.	TRBV2	.	TRBJ2-3	CASSEYRDPDTQYF	TGTGCCAGCAGTGAATACAGGGATCCAGATACGCAGTATTTT